The present entry profiles one T cell receptor beta chain with its context. Its target is not known. Trimming took 3 bases from V and 2 from J, leaving 14 bases between them. The CDR3 runs 15 residues. Germline assignment: CDR1 SGHRS and CDR2 YFSETQ. Only in-frame clones appear in the TCRdb table, and some are missing; sequencing was by immunoSEQ multiplex PCR. The repertoire includes some 2 million clones, around 96% of them detected once, and more than 0.95% sits in the top ten. This entry belongs to a study of shared clonotypes between healthy human individuals. On the study more broadly: Ranging from 18 to 49 in age, donors were a couple of women and three men.

General study points: Among the subsets, naive ones generally showed larger estimated richness than memory ones.

Terminally differentiated effector memory CD45RA+ cells were left out of the naive CD8 fraction, which was CD45RO-negative and positively selected for CCR7. The sequencing sample was made of naive CD8+ T cells sorted from blood. This sequence originates from a man between 18 and 29 years old in good health. The rearrangement links TRBV5-1 to TRBJ1-1; tentative D call: TRBD1 (6 bases). Written as DNA, the CDR3 is TGCGCCAGCAGCTCATCCGGGACACTTAACACTGAAGCTTTCTTT. Its protein product is CASSSSGTLNTEAFF.